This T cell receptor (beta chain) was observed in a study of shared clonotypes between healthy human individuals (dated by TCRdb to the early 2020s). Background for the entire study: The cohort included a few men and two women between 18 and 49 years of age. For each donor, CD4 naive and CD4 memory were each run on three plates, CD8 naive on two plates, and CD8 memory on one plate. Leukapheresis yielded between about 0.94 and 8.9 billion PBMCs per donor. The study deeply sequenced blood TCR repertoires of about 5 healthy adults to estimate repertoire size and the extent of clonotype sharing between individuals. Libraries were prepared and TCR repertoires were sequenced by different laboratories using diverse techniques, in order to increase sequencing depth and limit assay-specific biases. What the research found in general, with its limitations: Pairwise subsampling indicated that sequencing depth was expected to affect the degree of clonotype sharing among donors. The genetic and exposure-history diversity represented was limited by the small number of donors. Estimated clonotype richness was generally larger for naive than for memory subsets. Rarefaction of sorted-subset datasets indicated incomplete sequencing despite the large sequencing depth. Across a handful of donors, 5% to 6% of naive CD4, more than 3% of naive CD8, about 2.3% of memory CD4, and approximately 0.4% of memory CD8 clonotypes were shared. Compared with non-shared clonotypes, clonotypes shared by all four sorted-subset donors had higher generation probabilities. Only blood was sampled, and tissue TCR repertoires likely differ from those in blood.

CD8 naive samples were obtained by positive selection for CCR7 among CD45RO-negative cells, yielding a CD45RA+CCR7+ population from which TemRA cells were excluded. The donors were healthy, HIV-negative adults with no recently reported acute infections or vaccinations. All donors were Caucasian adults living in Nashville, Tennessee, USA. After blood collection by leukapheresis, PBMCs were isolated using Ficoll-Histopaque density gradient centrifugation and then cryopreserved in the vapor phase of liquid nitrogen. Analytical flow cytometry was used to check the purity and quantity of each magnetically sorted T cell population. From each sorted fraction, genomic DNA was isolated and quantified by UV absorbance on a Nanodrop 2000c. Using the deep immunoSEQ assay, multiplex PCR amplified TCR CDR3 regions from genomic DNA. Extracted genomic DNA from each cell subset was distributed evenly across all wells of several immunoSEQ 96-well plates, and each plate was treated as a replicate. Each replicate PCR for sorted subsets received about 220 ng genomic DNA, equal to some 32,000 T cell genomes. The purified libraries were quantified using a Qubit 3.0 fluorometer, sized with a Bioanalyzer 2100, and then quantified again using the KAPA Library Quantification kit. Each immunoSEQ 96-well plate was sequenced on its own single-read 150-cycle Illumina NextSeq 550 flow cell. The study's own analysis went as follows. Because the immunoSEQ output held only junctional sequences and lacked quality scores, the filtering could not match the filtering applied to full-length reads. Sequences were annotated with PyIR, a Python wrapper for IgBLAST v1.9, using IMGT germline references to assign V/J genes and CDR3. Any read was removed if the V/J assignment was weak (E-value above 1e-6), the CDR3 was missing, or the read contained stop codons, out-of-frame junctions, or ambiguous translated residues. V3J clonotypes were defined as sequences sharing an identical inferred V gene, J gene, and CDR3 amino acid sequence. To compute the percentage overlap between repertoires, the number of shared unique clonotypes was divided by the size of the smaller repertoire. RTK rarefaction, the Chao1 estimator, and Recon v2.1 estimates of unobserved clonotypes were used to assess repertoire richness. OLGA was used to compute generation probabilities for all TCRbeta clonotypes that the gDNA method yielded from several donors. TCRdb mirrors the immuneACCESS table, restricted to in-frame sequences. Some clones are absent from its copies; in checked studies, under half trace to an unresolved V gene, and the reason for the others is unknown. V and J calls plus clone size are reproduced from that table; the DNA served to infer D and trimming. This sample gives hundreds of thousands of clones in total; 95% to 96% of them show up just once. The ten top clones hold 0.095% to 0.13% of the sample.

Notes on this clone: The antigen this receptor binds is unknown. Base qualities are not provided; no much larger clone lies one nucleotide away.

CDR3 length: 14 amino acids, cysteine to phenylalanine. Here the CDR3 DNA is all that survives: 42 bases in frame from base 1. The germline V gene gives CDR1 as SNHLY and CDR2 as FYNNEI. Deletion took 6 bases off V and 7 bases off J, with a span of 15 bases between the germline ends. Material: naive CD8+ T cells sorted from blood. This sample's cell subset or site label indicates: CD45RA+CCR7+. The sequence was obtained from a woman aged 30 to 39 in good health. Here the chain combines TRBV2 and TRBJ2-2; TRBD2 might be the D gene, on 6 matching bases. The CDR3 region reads CASRDSSDSGELFF. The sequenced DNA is TGTGCCAGCAGGGATTCTAGCGACAGCGGGGAGCTGTTTTTT.